This entry concerns a single T cell receptor beta chain. Data came from immunoSEQ multiplex PCR; TCRdb stores just in-frame clones and leaves some out. Of 6,000 to 9,000 clones listed, around 67% are singletons. Trimming took 3 bases from V and 1 from J; bases not matched to a gene: 2. Per the germline V gene, CDR1 is SEHNR and CDR2 is FQNEAQ (reference sequence). The CDR3 contains 14 residues. Documented time point: after neoadjuvant nivolumab, at surgical resection. The sample belongs to a study of neoadjuvant anti-PD-1 for oral cavity cancer. This receptor was obtained from a person between 35 and 79 years old with oral cavity squamous cell carcinoma. The starting material was PBMCs, obtained after nivolumab (anti-PD-1) treatment. This chain links TRBV7-9 with TRBJ2-7; 8 bases are shared with TRBD1. The chain's CDR3 is CASSFRGRSYEQYF. For the CDR3, the DNA is TGTGCCAGCAGCTTCAGGGGGCGGTCCTACGAGCAGTACTTC.